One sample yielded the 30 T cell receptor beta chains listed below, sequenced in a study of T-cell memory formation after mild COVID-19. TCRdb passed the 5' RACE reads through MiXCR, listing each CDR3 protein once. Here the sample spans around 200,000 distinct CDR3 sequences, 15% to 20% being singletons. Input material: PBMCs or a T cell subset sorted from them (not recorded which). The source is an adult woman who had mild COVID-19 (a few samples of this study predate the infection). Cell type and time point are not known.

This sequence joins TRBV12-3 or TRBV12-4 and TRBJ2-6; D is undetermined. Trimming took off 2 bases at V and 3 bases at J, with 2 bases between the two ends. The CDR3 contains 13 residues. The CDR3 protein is CASSLNGANVLTF. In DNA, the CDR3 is TGTGCCAGCAGTTTAAATGGGGCCAACGTCCTGACTTTC.

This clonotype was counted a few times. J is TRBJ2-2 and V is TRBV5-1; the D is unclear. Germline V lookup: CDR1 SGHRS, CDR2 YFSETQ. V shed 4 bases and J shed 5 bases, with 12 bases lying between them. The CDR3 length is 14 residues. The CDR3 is CASSHDQWTGELFF. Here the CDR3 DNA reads TGCGCCAGCAGCCACGATCAGTGGACCGGGGAGCTGTTTTTT.

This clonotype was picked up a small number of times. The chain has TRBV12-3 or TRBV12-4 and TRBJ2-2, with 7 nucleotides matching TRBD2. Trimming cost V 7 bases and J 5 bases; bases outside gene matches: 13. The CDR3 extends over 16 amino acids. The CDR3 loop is CASTTKGGRITGELFF. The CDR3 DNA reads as TGTGCCAGCACCACAAAGGGCGGGAGAATAACCGGGGAGCTGTTTTTT.

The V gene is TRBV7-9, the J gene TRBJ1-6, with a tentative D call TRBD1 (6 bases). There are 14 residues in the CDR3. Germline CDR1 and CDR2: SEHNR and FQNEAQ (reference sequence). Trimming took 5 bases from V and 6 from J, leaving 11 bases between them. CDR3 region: CASSAGQLNSPLHF. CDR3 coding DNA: TGTGCCAGCAGCGCTGGACAGCTTAATTCACCCCTCCACTTT. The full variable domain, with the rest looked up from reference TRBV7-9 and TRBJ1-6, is DTGVSQNPRHKITKRGQNVTFRCDPISEHNRLYWYRQTLGQGPEFLTYFQNEAQLEKSRLLSDRFSAERPKGSFSTLEIQRTEQGDSAMYLCASSAGQLNSPLHFGNGTRLTVT.

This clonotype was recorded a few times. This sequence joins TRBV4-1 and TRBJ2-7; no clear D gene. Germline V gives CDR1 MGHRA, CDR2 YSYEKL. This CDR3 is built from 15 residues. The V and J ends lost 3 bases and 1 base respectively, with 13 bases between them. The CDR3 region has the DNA TGCGCCAGCAGCCATATTCAGGACGGTTCCTACGAGCAGTACTTC. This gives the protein CASSHIQDGSYEQYF.

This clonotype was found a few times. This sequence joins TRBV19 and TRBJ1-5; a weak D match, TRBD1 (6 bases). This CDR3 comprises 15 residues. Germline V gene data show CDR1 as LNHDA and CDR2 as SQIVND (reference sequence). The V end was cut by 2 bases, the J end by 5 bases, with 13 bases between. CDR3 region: CASSIPGGKYQPQHF. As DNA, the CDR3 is TGTGCCAGTAGTATACCCGGGGGCAAGTATCAGCCCCAGCATTTT. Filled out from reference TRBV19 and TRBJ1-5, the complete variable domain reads DGGITQSPKYLFRKEGQNVTLSCEQNLNHDAMYWYRQDPGQGLRLIYYSQIVNDFQKGDIAEGYSVSREKKESFPLTVTSAQKNPTAFYLCASSIPGGKYQPQHFGDGTRLSIL.

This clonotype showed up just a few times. DNA of the CDR3: TGTGCCAGCAGCTTATCGGGTATAAGTCAGCCCCAGCATTTT. Residues: CASSLSGISQPQHF. The chain uses TRBV7-2 and TRBJ1-5; no clear D gene. The CDR3 totals 14 residues. Germline-derived CDR1 and CDR2 are SGHTA and FQGNSA. V lost 2 bases and J 6 bases, leaving 11 bases between the germline ends. Full variable domain (rest looked up from reference TRBV7-2 and TRBJ1-5): GAGVSQSPSNKVTEKGKDVELRCDPISGHTALYWYRQSLGQGLEFLIYFQGNSAPDKSGLPSDRFSAERTGGSVSTLTIQRTQQEDSAVYLCASSLSGISQPQHFGDGTRLSIL.

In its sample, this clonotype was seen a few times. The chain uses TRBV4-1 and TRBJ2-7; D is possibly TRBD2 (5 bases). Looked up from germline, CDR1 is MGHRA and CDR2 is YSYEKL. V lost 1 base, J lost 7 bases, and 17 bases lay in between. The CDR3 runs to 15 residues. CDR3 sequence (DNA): TGCGCCAGCAGCCAAGTTGAGGGCTTACCGGGTGAGCAGTACTTC. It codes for CASSQVEGLPGEQYF.

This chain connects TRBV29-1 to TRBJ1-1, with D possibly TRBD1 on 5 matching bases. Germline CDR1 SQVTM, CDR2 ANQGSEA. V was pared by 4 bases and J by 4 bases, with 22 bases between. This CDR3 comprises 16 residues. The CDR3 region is CSVGGKKGPGSTEAFF. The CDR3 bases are TGCAGCGTTGGGGGTAAGAAGGGGCCGGGGAGCACTGAAGCTTTCTTT.

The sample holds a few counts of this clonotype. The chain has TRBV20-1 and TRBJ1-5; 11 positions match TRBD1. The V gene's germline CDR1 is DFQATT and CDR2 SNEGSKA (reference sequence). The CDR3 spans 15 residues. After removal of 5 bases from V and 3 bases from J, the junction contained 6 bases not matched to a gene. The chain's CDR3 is CSAPRDRGTNQPQHF. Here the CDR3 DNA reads TGCAGTGCTCCTCGGGACAGGGGGACCAATCAGCCCCAGCATTTT.

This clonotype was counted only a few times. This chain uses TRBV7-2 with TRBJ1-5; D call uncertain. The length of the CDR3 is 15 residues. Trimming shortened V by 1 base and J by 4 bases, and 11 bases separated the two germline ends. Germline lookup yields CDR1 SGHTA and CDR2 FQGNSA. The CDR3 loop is CASSLGSQLNQPQHF. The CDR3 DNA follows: TGTGCCAGCAGCTTAGGAAGCCAGCTTAATCAGCCCCAGCATTTT. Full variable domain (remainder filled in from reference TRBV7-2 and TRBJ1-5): GAGVSQSPSNKVTEKGKDVELRCDPISGHTALYWYRQSLGQGLEFLIYFQGNSAPDKSGLPSDRFSAERTGGSVSTLTIQRTQQEDSAVYLCASSLGSQLNQPQHFGDGTRLSIL.

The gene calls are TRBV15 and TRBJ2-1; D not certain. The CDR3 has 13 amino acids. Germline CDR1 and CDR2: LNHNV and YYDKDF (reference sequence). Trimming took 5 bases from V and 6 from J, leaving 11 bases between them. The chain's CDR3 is CATSPSPGNEQFF. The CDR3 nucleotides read TGTGCCACCAGCCCATCCCCCGGCAATGAGCAGTTCTTC.

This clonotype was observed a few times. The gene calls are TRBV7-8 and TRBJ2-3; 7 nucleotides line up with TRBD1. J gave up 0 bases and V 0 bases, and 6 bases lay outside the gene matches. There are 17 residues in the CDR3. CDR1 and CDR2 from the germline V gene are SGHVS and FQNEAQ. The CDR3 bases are TGTGCCAGCAGCTTAGCGTCACAGGGGTACAGCACAGATACGCAGTATTTT. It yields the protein CASSLASQGYSTDTQYF.

CDR3 DNA sequence: TGCGCCAGCAACCGGGACAGCGGACCACCCTACGAGCAGTACTTC. Amino acid sequence: CASNRDSGPPYEQYF. The chain links TRBV5-1 to TRBJ2-7, with TRBD1 matching 7 bases. Trimming took 6 bases from V and 2 from J; bases not matched to a gene: 11. CDR1 and CDR2 from the germline V gene are SGHRS and YFSETQ. The length of the CDR3 is 15 residues.

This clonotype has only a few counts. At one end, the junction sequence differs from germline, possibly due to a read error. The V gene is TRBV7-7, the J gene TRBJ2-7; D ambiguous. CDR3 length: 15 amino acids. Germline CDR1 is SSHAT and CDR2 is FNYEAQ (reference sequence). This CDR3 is CASSPIGGDSGEQYF. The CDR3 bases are TGTGCTAGCAGCCCGATTGGTGGGGATTCCGGCGAGCAGTACTTC.

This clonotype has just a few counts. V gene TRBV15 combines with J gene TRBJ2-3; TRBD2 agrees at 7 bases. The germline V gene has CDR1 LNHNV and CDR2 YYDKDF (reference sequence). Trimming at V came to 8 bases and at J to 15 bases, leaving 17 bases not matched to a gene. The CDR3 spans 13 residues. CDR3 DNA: TGTGCCACCCGTAGTCTAGCGGAGACGCAGTCATATTTT. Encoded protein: CATRSLAETQSYF.

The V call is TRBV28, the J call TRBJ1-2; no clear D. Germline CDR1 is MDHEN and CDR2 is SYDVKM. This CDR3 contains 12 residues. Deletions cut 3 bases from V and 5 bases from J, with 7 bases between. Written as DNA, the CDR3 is TGTGCCAGCAGTTTCGCGGAATATGGCTACACCTTC. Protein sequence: CASSFAEYGYTF.

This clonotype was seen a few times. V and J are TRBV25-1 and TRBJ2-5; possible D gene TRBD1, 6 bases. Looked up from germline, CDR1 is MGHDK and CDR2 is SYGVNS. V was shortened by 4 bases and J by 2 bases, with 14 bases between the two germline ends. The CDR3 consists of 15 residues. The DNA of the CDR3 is TGTGCCAGCAGTGCAACAGGGACACATCAAGAGACCCAGTACTTC. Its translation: CASSATGTHQETQYF.

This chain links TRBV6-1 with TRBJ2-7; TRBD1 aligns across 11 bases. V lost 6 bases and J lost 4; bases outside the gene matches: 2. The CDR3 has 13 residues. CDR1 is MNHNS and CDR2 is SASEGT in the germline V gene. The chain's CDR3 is CASRDRGRYEQYF. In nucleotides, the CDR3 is TGTGCCAGCAGGGACAGGGGGCGTTACGAGCAGTACTTC.

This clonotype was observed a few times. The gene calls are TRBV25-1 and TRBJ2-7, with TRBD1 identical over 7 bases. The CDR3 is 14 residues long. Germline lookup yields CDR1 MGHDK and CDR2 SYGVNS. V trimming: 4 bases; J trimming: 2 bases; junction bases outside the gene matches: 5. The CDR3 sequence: CASSVFGTAYEQYF. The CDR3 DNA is TGTGCCAGCAGTGTCTTCGGGACAGCCTACGAGCAGTACTTC.

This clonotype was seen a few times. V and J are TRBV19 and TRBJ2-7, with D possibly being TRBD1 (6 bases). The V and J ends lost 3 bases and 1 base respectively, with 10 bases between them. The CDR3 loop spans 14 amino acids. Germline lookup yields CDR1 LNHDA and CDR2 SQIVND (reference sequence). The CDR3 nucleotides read TGTGCCAGTAGTATTAAGGGGGTTTCCTACGAGCAGTACTTC. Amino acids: CASSIKGVSYEQYF.

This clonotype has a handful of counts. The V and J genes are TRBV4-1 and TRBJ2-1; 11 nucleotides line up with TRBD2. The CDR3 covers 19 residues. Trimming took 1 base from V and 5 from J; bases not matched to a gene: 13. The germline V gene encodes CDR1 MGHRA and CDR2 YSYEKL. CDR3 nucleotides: TGCGCCAGCAGCCAAGTTACTAGCGGGGGATCTCGGTATCACAATGAGCAGTTCTTC. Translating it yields CASSQVTSGGSRYHNEQFF.

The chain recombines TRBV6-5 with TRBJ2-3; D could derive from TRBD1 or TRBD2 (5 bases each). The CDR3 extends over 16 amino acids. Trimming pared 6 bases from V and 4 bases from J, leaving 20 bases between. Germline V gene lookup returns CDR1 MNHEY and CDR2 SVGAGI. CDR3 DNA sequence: TGTGCCAGCAGGGAACCTCGGACTGGGGCCCCAGATACGCAGTATTTT. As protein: CASREPRTGAPDTQYF.

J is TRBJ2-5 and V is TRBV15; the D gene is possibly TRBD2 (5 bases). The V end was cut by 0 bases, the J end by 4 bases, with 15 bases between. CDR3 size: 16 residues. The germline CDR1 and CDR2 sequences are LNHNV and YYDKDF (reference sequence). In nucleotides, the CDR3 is TGTGCCACCAGCAGAGACCTCCGCGGGTGGAGAGAGACCCAGTACTTC. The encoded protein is CATSRDLRGWRETQYF.

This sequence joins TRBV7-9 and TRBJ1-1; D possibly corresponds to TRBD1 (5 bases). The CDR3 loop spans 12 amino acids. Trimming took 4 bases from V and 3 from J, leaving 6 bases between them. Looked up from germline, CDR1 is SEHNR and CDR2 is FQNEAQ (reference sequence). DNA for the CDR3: TGTGCCAGCAGCTGGGGGGACACTGAAGCTTTCTTT. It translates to CASSWGDTEAFF.

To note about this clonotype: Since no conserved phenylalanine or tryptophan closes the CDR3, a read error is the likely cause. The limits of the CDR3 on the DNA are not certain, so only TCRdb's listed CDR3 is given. This CDR3 reads CASSYPGQGKGTAI. The chain employs TRBV3-1 and TRBJ1-1; the table's D call of TRBD1 was not tested on the DNA. Germline V gene data show CDR1 as LGHDT and CDR2 as YNNKEL (reference sequence). The CDR3 spans 14 residues, counting both ends.

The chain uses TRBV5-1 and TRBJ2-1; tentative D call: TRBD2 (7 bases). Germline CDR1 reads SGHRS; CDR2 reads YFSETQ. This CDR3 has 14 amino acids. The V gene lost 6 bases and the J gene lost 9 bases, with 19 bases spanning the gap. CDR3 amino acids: CASTQEGGTFEQFF. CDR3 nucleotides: TGCGCCAGCACTCAAGAGGGGGGGACTTTTGAGCAGTTCTTC.

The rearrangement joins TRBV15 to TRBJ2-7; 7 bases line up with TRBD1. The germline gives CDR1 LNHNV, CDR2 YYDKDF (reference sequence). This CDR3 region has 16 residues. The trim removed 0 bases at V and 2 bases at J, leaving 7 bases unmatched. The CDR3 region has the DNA TGTGCCACCAGCAGAGAGAGGGGGCCCTCGACCTACGAGCAGTACTTC. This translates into CATSRERGPSTYEQYF.

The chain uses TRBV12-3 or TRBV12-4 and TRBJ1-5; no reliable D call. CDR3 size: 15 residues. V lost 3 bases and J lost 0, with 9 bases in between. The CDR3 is CASSFGGFSNQPQHF. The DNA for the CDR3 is TGTGCCAGCAGTTTCGGAGGGTTTAGCAATCAGCCCCAGCATTTT.

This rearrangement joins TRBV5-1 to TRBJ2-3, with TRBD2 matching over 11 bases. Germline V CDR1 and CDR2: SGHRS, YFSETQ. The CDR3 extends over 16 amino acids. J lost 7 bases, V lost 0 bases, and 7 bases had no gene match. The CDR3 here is CASSLATSGDQYTQYF. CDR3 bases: TGCGCCAGCAGCTTGGCGACTAGCGGGGACCAATATACGCAGTATTTT.